These 7 T cell receptor beta chains came from one sample sequenced in a study of shared clonotypes between healthy human individuals. Libraries were prepared by immunoSEQ multiplex PCR; TCRdb keeps only in-frame clonotypes and omits some of them. This sample has approximately 340,000 clones, with less than 75% found just once. The sample consisted of memory CD4+ T cells sorted from blood. Stated subset: CD45RA-negative fraction. These receptors were obtained from a man aged 25 to 40 in good health.

The chain links TRBV4-1 to TRBJ2-7; D perhaps matches TRBD2 (6 bases). The CDR3 runs to 15 residues. Germline V gives CDR1 MGHRA, CDR2 YSYEKL. V was clipped by 4 bases and J by 1 base, with 14 bases between them. Here the CDR3 DNA reads TGCGCCAGCAGCCCTGGAGGGGTTTCGTCCTACGAGCAGTACTTC. Translating gives CASSPGGVSSYEQYF.

The V and J genes are TRBV6-5 and TRBJ1-4; 10 bases are a match to TRBD1. The CDR3 covers 14 residues. The V and J ends lost 6 bases and 6 bases, in that order; junction bases with no gene match: 4. Germline loops: CDR1 MNHEY, CDR2 SVGAGI. In DNA form, the CDR3 reads TGTGCCAGCAGGGGACAGGGGTGGGATGAAAAACTGTTTTTT. Translated: CASRGQGWDEKLFF.

V gene TRBV29-1 combines with J gene TRBJ2-7; 7 bases match TRBD1. The CDR3 consists of 13 residues. V was clipped by 4 bases and J by 6 bases; unmatched bases: 9. The germline gives CDR1 SQVTM, CDR2 ANQGSEA. CDR3 sequence (DNA): TGCAGCGTTGCTCTGACAGGGAACGGCGAGCAGTACTTC. Its protein is CSVALTGNGEQYF.

DNA of the CDR3: TGCGCCAGCAGCTTGGCCGTCGGCACAGATACGCAGTATTTT. Translated: CASSLAVGTDTQYF. The V gene is TRBV5-1, the J gene TRBJ2-3; the D is unclear. CDR3 length: 14 residues. The V and J ends lost 0 bases and 1 base respectively, with 6 bases between them. In germline, CDR1 is SGHRS, CDR2 YFSETQ.

In this sample, this clone turned up a few times. The chain joins TRBV6-5 to TRBJ2-1; D possibly corresponds to TRBD1 (5 bases). V was pared by 6 bases and J by 7 bases, with 13 bases between. CDR3 length equals 13 residues. Germline V lookup: CDR1 MNHEY, CDR2 SVGAGI. CDR3 sequence: CASSSTVFNEQFF. The CDR3, as DNA: TGTGCCAGCAGCTCGACAGTCTTTAATGAGCAGTTCTTC.

This clone was seen only once. The chain uses TRBV5-1 and TRBJ2-7, with D perhaps TRBD1 (6 bases). From germline, CDR1 is SGHRS and CDR2 YFSETQ. The CDR3 loop spans 15 amino acids. V was pared by 1 base and J by 0 bases, with 11 bases between. In DNA, the CDR3 is TGCGCCAGCAGCTTGTCCGGACAGAGCTCCTACGAGCAGTACTTC. Residues: CASSLSGQSSYEQYF.

This clone has more than one count but fewer than ten. The chain links TRBV5-1 to TRBJ2-1, with D unclear. This CDR3 spans 11 amino acids. CDR1 is SGHRS, CDR2 YFSETQ, per germline. The V gene lost 6 bases and the J gene lost 7 bases, with 8 bases spanning the gap. CDR3 coding DNA: TGCGCCAGCAAGTGGTTAAATGAGCAGTTCTTC. This sequence encodes CASKWLNEQFF.